This T cell receptor (beta chain) was sequenced for a study of chemoradiotherapy in HPV16-positive cancers (dated by TCRdb to between 2021 and 2024). With regard to the full study: Functional T-cell assays on cells from a couple of HPV16-positive patients defined candidate HPV-specific T-cell clones and common TCR motifs. Whether T-cell immunity against the HPV oncoproteins E6 and E7 changes during chemoradiotherapy and whether survival is affected by this immunity were examined in the study. The candidate HPV-specific TCRs and motifs were subsequently tracked in TCR repertoires obtained from roughly 90 patients with HPV-related cancers. Beyond this particular receptor, the publication reports: The survival association was reported for HPV16-positive patients, and the functional definition of HPV-specific T cells was derived from only two HPV16-positive patients. Expansion of candidate HPV-specific clones and E7-related TCR motifs was observed in the tumor microenvironment during treatment, whereas no such expansion was observed for non-HPV-specific T cells. Improved recurrence-free survival in HPV16-positive patients was associated with expansion of HPV-responsive T cells during chemoradiotherapy.

Worth noting for this clone: It lacks a known antigen. No base qualities exist here, and no much larger clone lies one base off it.

Germline trimming amounts to 4 bases on V and 4 bases on J, with 2 as the count of junction bases outside the gene matches. Reading the germline V gene (reference sequence) gives CDR1 LNHDA and CDR2 SQIVND. From cysteine to phenylalanine, the CDR3 is 13 amino acids long. Only CDR3 DNA remains: 39 bases, in frame from the first base. Because repertoires were sampled repeatedly during chemoradiotherapy, clonal expansion in the tumor microenvironment could be followed. Library construction relied on the immunoSEQ multiplex PCR assay. TCRdb's version of the immuneACCESS table is confined to in-frame rearrangements and falls short of the full clone set. An unresolved V gene accounts for under half of the shortfall where checked; the remainder is of unknown origin. The sample table holds approximately 560 clones, of which about 91% were seen once. Approximately 5% of the sample is in the top ten clones.

The TCR was taken from a human donor with HPV-associated anogenital cancer. The V and J segments used are TRBV19 and TRBJ1-1; TRBD1 fits 8 bases in the junction. Specimen: tumor tissue, collected from a patient who underwent chemoradiotherapy. This receptor has the CDR3 CASSSTGGTEAFF. The DNA is TGTGCCAGTAGTAGTACAGGGGGCACTGAAGCTTTCTTT.